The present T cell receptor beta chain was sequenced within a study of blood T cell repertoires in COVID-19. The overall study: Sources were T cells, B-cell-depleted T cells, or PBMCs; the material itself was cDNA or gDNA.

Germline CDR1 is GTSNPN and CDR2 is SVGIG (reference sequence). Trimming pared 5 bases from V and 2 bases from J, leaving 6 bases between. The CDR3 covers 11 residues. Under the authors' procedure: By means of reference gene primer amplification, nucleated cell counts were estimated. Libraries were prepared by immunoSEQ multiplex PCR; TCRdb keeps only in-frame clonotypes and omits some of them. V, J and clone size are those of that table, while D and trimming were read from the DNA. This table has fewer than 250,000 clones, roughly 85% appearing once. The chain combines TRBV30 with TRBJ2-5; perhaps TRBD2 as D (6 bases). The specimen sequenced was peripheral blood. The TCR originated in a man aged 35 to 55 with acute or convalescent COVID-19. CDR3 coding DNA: TGTGCCTGGCGGGAGCAAGAGACCCAGTACTTC. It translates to CAWREQETQYF.